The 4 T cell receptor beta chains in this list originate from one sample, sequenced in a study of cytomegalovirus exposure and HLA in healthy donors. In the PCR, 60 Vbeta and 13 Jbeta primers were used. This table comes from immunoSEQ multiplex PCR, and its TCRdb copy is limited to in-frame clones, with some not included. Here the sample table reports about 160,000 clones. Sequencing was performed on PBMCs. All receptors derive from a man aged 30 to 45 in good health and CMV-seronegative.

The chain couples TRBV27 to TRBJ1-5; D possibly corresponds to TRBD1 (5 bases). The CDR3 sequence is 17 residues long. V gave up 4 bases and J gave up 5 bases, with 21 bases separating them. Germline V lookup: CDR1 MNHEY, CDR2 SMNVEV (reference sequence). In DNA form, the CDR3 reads TGTGCCAGCAGTTCCGGGGGGTCGGGGGGGGAACATCAGCCCCAGCATTTT. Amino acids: CASSSGGSGGEHQPQHF.

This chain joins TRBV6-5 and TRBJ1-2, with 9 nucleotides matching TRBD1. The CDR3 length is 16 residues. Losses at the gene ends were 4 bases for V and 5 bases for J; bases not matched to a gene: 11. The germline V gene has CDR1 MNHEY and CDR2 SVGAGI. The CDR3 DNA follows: TGTGCCAGCAGTTCCGCCCCCGACAGGGGGATGTATGGCTACACCTTC. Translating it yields CASSSAPDRGMYGYTF.

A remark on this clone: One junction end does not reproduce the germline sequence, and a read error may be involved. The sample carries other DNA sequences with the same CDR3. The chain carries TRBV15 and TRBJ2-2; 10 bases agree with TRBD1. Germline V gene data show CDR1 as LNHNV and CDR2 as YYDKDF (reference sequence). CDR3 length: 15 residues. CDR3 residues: CATSRGTGDTGELFF. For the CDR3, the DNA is TGCGCCACCAGCAGAGGGACAGGGGACACCGGGGAGCTGTTTTTT.

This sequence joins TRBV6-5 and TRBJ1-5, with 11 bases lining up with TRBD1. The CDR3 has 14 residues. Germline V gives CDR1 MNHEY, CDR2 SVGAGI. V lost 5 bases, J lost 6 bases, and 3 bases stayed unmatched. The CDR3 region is CASSGDRGAQPQHF. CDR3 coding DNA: TGTGCCAGCAGTGGGGACAGGGGGGCTCAGCCCCAGCATTTT.